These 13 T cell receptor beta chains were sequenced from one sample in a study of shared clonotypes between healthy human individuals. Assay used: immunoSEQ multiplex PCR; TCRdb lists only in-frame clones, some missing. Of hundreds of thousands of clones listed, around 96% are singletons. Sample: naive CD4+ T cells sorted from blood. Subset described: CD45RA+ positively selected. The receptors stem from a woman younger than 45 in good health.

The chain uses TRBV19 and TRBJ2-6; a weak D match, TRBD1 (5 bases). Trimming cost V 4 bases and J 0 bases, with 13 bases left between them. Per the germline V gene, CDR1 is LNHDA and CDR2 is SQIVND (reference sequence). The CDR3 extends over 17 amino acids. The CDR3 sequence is CASSTDSLSSGANVLTF. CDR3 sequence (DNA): TGTGCCAGTAGTACCGACAGCCTGAGCTCTGGGGCCAACGTCCTGACTTTC.

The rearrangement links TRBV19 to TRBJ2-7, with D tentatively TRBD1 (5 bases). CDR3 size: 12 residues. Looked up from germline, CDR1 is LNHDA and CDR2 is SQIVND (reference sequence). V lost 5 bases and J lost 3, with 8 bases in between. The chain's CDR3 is CASSSGNYEQYF. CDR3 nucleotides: TGTGCCAGTAGTTCAGGGAACTACGAGCAGTACTTC.

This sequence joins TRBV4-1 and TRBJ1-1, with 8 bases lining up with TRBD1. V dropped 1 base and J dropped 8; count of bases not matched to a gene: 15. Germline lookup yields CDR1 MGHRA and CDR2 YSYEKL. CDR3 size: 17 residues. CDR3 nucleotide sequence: TGCGCCAGCAGCCAAGGTAGGATCAGGGGGCTAGGCGGGGAAGCTTTCTTT. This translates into CASSQGRIRGLGGEAFF.

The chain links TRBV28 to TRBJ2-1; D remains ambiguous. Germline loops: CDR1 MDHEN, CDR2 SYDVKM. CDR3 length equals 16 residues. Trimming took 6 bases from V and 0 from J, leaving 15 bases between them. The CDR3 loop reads CASSPSSMSSYNEQFF. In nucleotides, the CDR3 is TGTGCCAGCAGCCCCTCGTCCATGAGCTCCTACAATGAGCAGTTCTTC. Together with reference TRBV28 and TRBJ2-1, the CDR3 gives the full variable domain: DVKVTQSSRYLVKRTGEKVFLECVQDMDHENMFWYRQDPGLGLRLIYFSYDVKMKEKGDIPEGYSVSREKKERFSLILESASTNQTSMYLCASSPSSMSSYNEQFFGPGTRLTVL.

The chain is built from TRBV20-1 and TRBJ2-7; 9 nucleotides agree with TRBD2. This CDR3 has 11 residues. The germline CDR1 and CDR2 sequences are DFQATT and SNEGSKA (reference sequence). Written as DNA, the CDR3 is TGCAGCGGGACTAGCCACTACGAGCAGTACTTC. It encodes CSGTSHYEQYF.

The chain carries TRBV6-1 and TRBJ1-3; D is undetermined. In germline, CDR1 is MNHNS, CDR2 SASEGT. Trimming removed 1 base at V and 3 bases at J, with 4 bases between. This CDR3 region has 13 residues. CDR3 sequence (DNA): TGTGCCAGCAGTGAAGTCAGTGGAAACACCATATATTTT. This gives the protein CASSEVSGNTIYF.

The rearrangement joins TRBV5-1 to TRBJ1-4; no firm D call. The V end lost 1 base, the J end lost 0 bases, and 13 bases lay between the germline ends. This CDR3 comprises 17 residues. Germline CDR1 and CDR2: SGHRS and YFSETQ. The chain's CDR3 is CASSLKVEIPTNEKLFF. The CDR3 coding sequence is TGCGCCAGCAGCTTGAAAGTAGAGATACCAACTAATGAAAAACTGTTTTTT.

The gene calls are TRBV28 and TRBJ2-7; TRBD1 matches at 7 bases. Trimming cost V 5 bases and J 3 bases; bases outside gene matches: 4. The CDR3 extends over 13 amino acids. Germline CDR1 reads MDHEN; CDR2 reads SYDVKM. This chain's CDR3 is CASSGTDRYEQYF. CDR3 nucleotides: TGTGCCAGCAGTGGGACAGATCGCTACGAGCAGTACTTC.

CDR3 sequence (DNA): TGTGCCAGCTCACCAAATCCAGGGGGCCCGGTAGGCACTGAAGCTTTCTTT. As protein: CASSPNPGGPVGTEAFF. The gene calls are TRBV18 and TRBJ1-1, with 8 bases that match TRBD1. J was trimmed by 4 bases and V by 2 bases; bases with no gene match: 12. The V gene's germline CDR1 is KGHSH and CDR2 LQKENI. The CDR3 is 17 residues long. The full variable domain, in which reference TRBV18 and TRBJ1-1 provide the parts outside the CDR3, is NAGVMQNPRHLVRRRGQEARLRCSPMKGHSHVYWYRQLPEEGLKFMVYLQKENIIDESGMPKERFSAEFPKEGPSILRIQQVVRGDSAAYFCASSPNPGGPVGTEAFFGQGTRLTVV.

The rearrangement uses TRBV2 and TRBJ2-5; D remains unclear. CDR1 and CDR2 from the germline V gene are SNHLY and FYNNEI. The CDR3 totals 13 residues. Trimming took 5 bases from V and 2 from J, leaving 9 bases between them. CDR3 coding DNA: TGTGCCAGCAGTTACGACTCGCAAGAGACCCAGTACTTC. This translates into CASSYDSQETQYF.

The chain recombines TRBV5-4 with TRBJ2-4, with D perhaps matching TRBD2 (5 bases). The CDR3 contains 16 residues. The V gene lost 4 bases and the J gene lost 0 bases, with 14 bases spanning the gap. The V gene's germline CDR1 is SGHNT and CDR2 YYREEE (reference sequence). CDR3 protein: CASSLYGSLAKNIQYF. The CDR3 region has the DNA TGTGCCAGCAGCCTGTATGGGAGTCTAGCCAAAAACATTCAGTACTTC.

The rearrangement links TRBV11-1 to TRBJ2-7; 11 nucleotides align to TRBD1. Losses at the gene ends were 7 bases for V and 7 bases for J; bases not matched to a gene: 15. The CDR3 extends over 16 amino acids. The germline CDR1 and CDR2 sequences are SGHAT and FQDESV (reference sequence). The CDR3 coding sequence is TGTGCCAGCAACAACCAGGCTGGACAGGGGGCAGAGGAGCAGTACTTC. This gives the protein CASNNQAGQGAEEQYF.

The CDR3 DNA sequence: TGCGCCAGCAGCCAAGATCTCGGACGGTATAGCAATCAGCCCCAGCATTTT. Translated, it gives CASSQDLGRYSNQPQHF. The V gene is TRBV4-1, the J gene TRBJ1-5; D not resolved. V was cut by 0 bases and J by 0 bases, with 12 bases left in between. The CDR3 contains 17 residues. Looked up from germline, CDR1 is MGHRA and CDR2 is YSYEKL.